This T cell receptor (beta chain) originates from a study of beta chain features in type 1 diabetes. Deletions cut 6 bases from V and 4 bases from J, with 14 bases between. Germline CDR1 is MNHEY and CDR2 is SVGAGI. CDR3 length equals 14 residues. Purity (above 98%) was reached by all sorted populations. Whole-study results and caveats: Patients with type 1 diabetes carried fewer insertions and had more deletions at their VDJ junctions. Shortening that was moderate but significant affected the TCRB CDR3s of Type 1 diabetes patients in all four CD4+ subsets.

As for this clone: The antigen remains unidentified.

Expressed TCRB transcripts were sequenced, since all the RNA that had been isolated was reverse transcribed. Libraries were prepared by immunoSEQ multiplex PCR; TCRdb keeps only in-frame clonotypes and omits some of them. The data hold about 340,000 clones, with around an eighth observed a single time. The source material was naive CD4+ T cells from blood. The clonotype comes from a woman younger than 30 with type 1 diabetes. The rearrangement uses TRBV6-5 and TRBJ2-3; tentative D call: TRBD2 (5 bases). CDR3 in amino acids: CASSGLLAADTQYF. The DNA for the CDR3 is TGTGCCAGCAGCGGACTTCTGGCGGCAGATACGCAGTATTTT.